This T cell receptor beta chain was identified during a study of response to subunit inactivated influenza vaccine. General study points: It was the authors' suggestion that each seasonal influenza vaccination recruits few new T cells.

TCRdb used MiXCR to reprocess the RT-PCR reads, holding one entry per CDR3 protein. The sample contains fewer than 800,000 distinct CDR3 sequences, around a sixth of which appear only once. A note on this clonotype: As yet, its antigen is unknown.

Germline values: CDR1 SEHNR, CDR2 FQNEAQ (reference sequence). J gave up 5 bases and V 1 base, and 4 bases lay outside the gene matches. The CDR3 contains 14 residues. The rearrangement joins TRBV7-9 to TRBJ2-5, with 7 nucleotides matching TRBD1. The TCR sequence derives from a man aged 50 to 60 who received an inactivated influenza vaccine. This sample comprised PBMCs from blood, obtained approximately 13 days after vaccination. The CDR3 nucleotides read TGTGCCAGCAGCTTAGGGGACAGTGGGGAGACCCAGTACTTC. Its protein is CASSLGDSGETQYF.